Listed below are T cell receptor beta chains from one sample, sequenced in a study of identifying expanded T cells in peripheral blood. Profiling relied on immunoSEQ multiplex PCR, and the TCRdb table lists in-frame clones only, not all of them. The sample shows under 70,000 clones, more than 75% of them seen only once. The sequenced sample consisted of blood. The receptor source for this set is a person between 18 and 69 years old in good health. Both conserved end residues are part of each CDR3. A D gene is named only where the DNA matches it firmly. The size of a clone is reported for some rows only, either as once, few or many, or as a class for expanded clones.

j_call d_call v_call clone_size cdr3_aa cdr3_nt
TRBJ2-7 TRBD2 TRBV7-6 NA CASSLAQSGTYEQYF TGTGCCAGCAGCTTAGCGCAAAGCGGGACCTACGAGCAGTACTTC
TRBJ1-2 NA TRBV5-6 NA CASSNLRGNRDGYTF TGTGCCAGCAGCAACCTAAGGGGGAATAGAGACGGCTACACCTTC
TRBJ2-7 NA TRBV7-7 NA CASSLDRAGEQYF TGTGCCAGCAGCTTAGACAGGGCCGGCGAGCAGTACTTC
TRBJ1-1 NA TRBV5-1 NA CASSSGREKAFF TGCGCCAGCAGCTCGGGCAGGGAAAAAGCTTTCTTT
TRBJ2-7 NA TRBV5-6 NA CASSRWTTYEQYF TGTGCCAGCTCTCGGTGGACCACCTACGAGCAGTACTTC
TRBJ1-5 NA TRBV20-1 NA CSATGNQPQHF TGCAGTGCTACCGGGAATCAGCCCCAGCATTTT
TRBJ2-7 NA TRBV11-2 NA CASSLEVQAPEQYF TGTGCCAGCAGCTTAGAGGTGCAGGCCCCTGAGCAGTACTTC
TRBJ2-5 NA TRBV5-1 NA CASSRQGGRVQETQYF TGCGCCAGCAGCCGACAGGGAGGTAGGGTCCAAGAGACCCAGTACTTC
TRBJ2-5 NA TRBV2 NA CASSTGSSGEETQYF TGTGCCAGCAGTACCGGGTCTAGTGGGGAAGAGACCCAGTACTTC
TRBJ1-2 TRBD1 TRBV5-1 NA CASSRVGGAEYGYTF TGCGCCAGCAGCCGAGTAGGGGGCGCGGAATATGGCTACACCTTC
TRBJ2-2 TRBD1 TRBV6-1 once CASSVLTGVGTGELFF TGTGCCAGCAGTGTCCTCACAGGGGTCGGCACCGGGGAGCTGTTTTTT
TRBJ2-5 TRBD1 TRBV9 NA CASSVGQGETQYF TGTGCCAGCAGCGTGGGACAGGGGGAGACCCAGTACTTC
TRBJ2-3 NA TRBV5-1 NA CASSLDVKGADTQYF TGCGCCAGCAGCTTGGACGTCAAGGGAGCAGATACGCAGTATTTT
TRBJ2-7 NA TRBV10-3 NA CAISEGGGEQYF TGTGCCATCAGTGAGGGAGGGGGGGAGCAGTACTTC
TRBJ2-2 TRBD2 TRBV9 NA CASSWGRANTGELFF TGTGCCAGCAGCTGGGGGAGGGCCAACACCGGGGAGCTGTTTTTT
TRBJ1-1 NA TRBV6-5 NA CASRRGVMNTEAFF TGTGCCAGCAGAAGAGGGGTTATGAACACTGAAGCTTTCTTT
TRBJ1-1 NA TRBV29-1 NA CSVEDREFTEAFF TGCAGCGTTGAAGACAGGGAATTCACTGAAGCTTTCTTT
TRBJ2-5 NA TRBV5-5 NA CASSLIQTQYF TGTGCCAGCAGCTTGATCCAGACCCAGTACTTC
TRBJ2-6 NA TRBV15 NA CATSRDPRFGANVLTF TGTGCCACCAGCAGAGATCCGAGGTTTGGGGCCAACGTCCTGACTTTC
TRBJ2-1 NA TRBV18 NA CASSPSAGYNEQFF TGTGCCAGCTCACCAAGTGCAGGGTACAATGAGCAGTTCTTC
TRBJ2-2 NA TRBV6-6 NA CASLRLAGMGELFF TGTGCCAGCTTGCGGCTCGCGGGGATGGGGGAGCTGTTTTTT
TRBJ2-2 TRBD1 TRBV28 NA CASSLRPGQGIGELFF TGTGCCAGCAGTCTTCGGCCCGGACAGGGAATCGGGGAGCTGTTTTTT
TRBJ1-2 NA TRBV6-6 once CASSYFPTANYGYTF TGTGCCAGCAGTTACTTCCCCACGGCTAACTATGGCTACACCTTC
TRBJ2-7 TRBD2 TRBV5-7 NA CASSFNRSGSNTYEQYF TGTGCCAGCAGCTTCAACCGTAGCGGGAGTAACACCTACGAGCAGTACTTC
TRBJ2-1 NA TRBV7-6 NA CASSLATPVVSYNEQFF TGTGCCAGCAGCTTAGCGACCCCGGTCGTATCCTACAATGAGCAGTTCTTC
TRBJ1-3 NA TRBV5-6 NA CASSLLARVASGNTIYF TGTGCCAGCAGCTTGTTGGCTAGGGTCGCGTCTGGAAACACCATATATTTT
TRBJ2-7 NA TRBV6-1 NA CASSVYEQYF TGTGCCAGCAGTGTCTACGAGCAGTACTTC
TRBJ1-5 NA TRBV7-9 NA CASSGGDRRPQHF TGTGCCAGCAGCGGGGGCGACCGGCGGCCCCAGCATTTT
TRBJ1-1 NA TRBV5-4 NA CASSPGDKREAFF TGTGCCAGCAGCCCTGGGGACAAAAGGGAAGCTTTCTTT